This TCR beta chain was identified during a study of metastatic and nonmetastatic thyroid tumors. Study-level information: Repertoires from malignant and benign thyroid patients were compared across blood and tumor or nodule tissue.

This clone was counted many times. Thyroid surgery had not been preceded by any treatment in any patient. The authors' processing: The study built a papillary thyroid cancer distant-metastasis classifier from CDR3 differences across clinicopathological groups. TCRdb re-analyzed the PCR reads through MiXCR. The V and J calls here are based on TCRdb, not the publication. The sample contains 20,000 to 25,000 clones, 9% to 15% of which appear only once. Between the trimmed V and J ends, which lost 5 bases and 4 bases, there was a span of 18 bases. CDR3 length: 15 residues. Looked up from germline, CDR1 is SGHTA and CDR2 is FQGNSA.

Input material: blood. V is TRBV7-2 and J is TRBJ2-7; perhaps TRBD1 as D (5 bases). This sequence originates from a male donor with papillary thyroid cancer or a benign thyroid nodule (not recorded which). Some clones in this sample may be carry-over from other donors' samples. CDR3 residues: CASSPDTTRGYEQYF. CDR3 coding DNA: TGTGCCAGCAGCCCGGACACCACGAGAGGTTACGAGCAGTACTTC.